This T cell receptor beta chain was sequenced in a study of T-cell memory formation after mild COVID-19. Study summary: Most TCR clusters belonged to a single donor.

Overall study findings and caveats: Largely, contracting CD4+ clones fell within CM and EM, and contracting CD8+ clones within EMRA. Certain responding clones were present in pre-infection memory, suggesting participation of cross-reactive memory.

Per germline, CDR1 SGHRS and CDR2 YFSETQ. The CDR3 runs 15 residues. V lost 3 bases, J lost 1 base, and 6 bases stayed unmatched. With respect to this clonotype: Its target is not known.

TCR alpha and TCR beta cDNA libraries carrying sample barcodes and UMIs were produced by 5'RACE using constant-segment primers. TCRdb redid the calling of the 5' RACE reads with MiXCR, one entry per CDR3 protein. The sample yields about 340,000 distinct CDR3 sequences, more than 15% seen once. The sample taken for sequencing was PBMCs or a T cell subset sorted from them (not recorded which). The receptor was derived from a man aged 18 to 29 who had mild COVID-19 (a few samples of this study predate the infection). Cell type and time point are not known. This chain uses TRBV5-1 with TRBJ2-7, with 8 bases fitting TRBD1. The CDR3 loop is CASSWDRDRSYEQYF. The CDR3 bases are TGCGCCAGCAGCTGGGACCGGGACAGGTCCTACGAGCAGTACTTC.